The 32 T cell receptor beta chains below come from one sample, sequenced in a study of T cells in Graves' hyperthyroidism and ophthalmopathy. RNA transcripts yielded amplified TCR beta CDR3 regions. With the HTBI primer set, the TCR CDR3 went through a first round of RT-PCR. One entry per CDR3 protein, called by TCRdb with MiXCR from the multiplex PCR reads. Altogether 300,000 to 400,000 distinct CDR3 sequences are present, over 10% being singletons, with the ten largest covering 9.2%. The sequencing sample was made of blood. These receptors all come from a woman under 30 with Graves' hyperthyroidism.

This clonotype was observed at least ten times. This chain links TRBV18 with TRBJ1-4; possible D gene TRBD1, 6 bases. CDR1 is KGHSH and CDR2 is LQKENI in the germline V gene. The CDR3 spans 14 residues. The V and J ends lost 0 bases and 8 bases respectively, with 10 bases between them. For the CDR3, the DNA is TGTGCCAGCTCACCACCGGGGGCTAGGGAAAAACTGTTTTTT. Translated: CASSPPGAREKLFF.

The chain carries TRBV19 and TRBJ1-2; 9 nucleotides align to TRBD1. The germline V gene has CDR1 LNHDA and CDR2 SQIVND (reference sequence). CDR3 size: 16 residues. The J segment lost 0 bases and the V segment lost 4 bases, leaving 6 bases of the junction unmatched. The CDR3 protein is CASSTGQGNSNYGYTF. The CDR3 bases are TGTGCCAGTAGTACGGGACAGGGAAACTCTAACTATGGCTACACCTTC.

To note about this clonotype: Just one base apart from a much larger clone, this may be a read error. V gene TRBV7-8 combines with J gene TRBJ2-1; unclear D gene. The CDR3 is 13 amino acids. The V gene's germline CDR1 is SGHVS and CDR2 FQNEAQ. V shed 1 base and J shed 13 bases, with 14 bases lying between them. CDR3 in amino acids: CASSLGVGPDQFF. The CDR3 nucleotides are TGTGCCAGCAGCTTAGGAGTGGGTCCCGATCAGTTCTTC. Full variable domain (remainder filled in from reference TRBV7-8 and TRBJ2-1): GAGVSQSPRYKVAKRGQDVALRCDPISGHVSLFWYQQALGQGPEFLTYFQNEAQLDKSGLPSDRFFAERPEGSVSTLKIQRTQQEDSAVYLCASSLGVGPDQFFGPGTRLTVL.

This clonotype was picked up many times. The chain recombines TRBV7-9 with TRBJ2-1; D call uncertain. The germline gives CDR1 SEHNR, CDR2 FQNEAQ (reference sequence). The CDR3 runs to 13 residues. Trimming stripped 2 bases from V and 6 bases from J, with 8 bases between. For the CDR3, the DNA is TGTGCCAGCAGCTTATTCCAGGCCAATGAGCAGTTCTTC. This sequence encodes CASSLFQANEQFF.

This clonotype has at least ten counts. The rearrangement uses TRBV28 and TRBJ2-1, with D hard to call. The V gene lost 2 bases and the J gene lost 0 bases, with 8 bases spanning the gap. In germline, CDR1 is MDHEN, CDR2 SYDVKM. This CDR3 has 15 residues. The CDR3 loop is CASSLVGRSYNEQFF. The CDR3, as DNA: TGTGCCAGCAGTTTAGTTGGTCGCTCCTACAATGAGCAGTTCTTC.

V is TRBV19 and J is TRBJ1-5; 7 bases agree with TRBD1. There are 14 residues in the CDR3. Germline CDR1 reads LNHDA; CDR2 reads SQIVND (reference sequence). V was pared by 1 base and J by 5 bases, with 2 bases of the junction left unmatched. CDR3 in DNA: TGTGCCAGTAGTATAGGACAGGGCTATCAGCCCCAGCATTTT. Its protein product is CASSIGQGYQPQHF.

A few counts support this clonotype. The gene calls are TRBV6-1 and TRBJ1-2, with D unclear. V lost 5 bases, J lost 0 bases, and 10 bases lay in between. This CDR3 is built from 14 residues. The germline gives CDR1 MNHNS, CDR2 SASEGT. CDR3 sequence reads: CASSSGPANYGYTF. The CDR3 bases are TGTGCCAGCAGTTCGGGCCCCGCTAACTATGGCTACACCTTC.

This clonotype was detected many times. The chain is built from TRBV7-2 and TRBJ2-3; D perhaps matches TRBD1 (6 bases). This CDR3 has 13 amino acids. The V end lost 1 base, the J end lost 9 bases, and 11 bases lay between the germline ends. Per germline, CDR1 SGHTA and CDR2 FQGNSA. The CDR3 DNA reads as TGTGCCAGCAGCTTAGAGATCACAGGGACGCAGTATTTT. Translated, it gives CASSLEITGTQYF.

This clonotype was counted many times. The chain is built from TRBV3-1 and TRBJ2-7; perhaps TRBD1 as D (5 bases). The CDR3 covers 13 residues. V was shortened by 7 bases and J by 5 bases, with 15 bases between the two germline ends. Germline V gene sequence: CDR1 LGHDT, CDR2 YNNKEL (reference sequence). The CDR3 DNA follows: TGTGCCAGCACCGGGCAGGGTAGGCACGAGCAGTACTTC. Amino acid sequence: CASTGQGRHEQYF.

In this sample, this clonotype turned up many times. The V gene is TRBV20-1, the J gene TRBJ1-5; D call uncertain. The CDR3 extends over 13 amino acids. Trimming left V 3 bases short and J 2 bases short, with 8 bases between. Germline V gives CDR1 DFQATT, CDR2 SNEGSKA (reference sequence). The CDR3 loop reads CSARWVGNQPQHF. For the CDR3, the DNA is TGCAGTGCTAGGTGGGTGGGCAATCAGCCCCAGCATTTT.

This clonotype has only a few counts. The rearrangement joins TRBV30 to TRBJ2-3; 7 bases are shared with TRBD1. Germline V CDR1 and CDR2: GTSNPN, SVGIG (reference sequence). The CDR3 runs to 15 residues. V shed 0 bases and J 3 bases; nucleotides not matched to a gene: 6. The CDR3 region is CAWSVERQGTDTQYF. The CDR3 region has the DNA TGTGCCTGGAGTGTGGAGAGACAGGGAACAGATACGCAGTATTTT. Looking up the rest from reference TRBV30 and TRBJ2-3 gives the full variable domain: SQTIHQWPATLVQPVGSPLSLECTVEGTSNPNLYWYRQAAGRGLQLLFYSVGIGQISSEVPQNLSASRPQDRQFILSSKKLLLSDSGFYLCAWSVERQGTDTQYFGPGTRLTVL.

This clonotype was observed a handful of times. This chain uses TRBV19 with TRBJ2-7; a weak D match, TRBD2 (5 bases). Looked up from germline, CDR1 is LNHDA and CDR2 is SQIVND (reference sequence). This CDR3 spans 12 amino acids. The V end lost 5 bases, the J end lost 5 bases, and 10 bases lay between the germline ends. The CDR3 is CASSPAGHEQYF. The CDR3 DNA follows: TGTGCCAGTAGTCCCGCGGGCCACGAGCAGTACTTC.

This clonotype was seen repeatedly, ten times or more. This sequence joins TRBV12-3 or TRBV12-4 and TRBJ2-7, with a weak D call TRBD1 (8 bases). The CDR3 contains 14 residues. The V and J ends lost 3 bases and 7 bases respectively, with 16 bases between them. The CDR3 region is CASSLQGAGDEQYF. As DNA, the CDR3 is TGTGCCAGCAGTTTGCAGGGGGCGGGGGATGAGCAGTACTTC.

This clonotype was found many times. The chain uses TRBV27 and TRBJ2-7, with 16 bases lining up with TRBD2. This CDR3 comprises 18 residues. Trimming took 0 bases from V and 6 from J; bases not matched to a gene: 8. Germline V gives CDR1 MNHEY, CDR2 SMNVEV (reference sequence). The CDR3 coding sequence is TGTGCCAGCAGTTTATCCCGGGGACTAGCGGGGGGGCGGGTCGAGCAGTACTTC. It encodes CASSLSRGLAGGRVEQYF.

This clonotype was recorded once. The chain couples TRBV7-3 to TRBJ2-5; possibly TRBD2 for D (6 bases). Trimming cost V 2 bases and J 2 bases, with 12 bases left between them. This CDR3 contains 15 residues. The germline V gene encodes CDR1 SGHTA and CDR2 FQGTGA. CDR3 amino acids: CASSLSGTQQETQYF. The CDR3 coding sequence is TGTGCCAGCAGCTTATCCGGGACTCAGCAAGAGACCCAGTACTTC.

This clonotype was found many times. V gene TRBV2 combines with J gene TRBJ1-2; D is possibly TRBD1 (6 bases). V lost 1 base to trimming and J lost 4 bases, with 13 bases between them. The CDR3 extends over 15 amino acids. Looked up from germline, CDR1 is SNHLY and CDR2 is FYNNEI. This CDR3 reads CASSEGGGGAYGYTF. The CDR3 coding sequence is TGTGCCAGCAGTGAAGGAGGAGGGGGGGCCTATGGCTACACCTTC.

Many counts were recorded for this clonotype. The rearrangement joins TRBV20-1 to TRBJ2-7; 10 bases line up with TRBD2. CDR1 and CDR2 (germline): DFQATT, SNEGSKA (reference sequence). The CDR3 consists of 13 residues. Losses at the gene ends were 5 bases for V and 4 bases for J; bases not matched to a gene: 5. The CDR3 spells CSAESGGAYEQYF. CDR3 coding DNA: TGCAGTGCTGAAAGCGGGGGGGCTTACGAGCAGTACTTC.

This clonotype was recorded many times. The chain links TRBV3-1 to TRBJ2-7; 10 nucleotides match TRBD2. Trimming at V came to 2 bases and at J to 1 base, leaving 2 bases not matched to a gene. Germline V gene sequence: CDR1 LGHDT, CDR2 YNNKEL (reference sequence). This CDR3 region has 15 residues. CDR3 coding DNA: TGTGCCAGCAGCCAACTAGCGGGGGTATCCTACGAGCAGTACTTC. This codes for CASSQLAGVSYEQYF.

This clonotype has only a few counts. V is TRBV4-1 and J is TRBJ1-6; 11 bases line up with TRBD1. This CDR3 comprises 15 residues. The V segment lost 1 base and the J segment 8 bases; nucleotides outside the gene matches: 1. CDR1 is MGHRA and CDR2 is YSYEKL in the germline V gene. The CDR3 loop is CASSQVGQGDSPLHF. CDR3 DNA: TGCGCCAGCAGCCAAGTGGGACAGGGGGATTCACCCCTCCACTTT.

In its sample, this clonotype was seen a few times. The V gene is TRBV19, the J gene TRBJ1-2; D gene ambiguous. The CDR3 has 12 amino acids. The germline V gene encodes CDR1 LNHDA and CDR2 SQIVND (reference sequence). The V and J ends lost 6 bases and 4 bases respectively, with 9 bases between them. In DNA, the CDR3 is TGTGCCAGTAGGGACGAGCTCTATGGCTACACCTTC. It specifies CASRDELYGYTF.

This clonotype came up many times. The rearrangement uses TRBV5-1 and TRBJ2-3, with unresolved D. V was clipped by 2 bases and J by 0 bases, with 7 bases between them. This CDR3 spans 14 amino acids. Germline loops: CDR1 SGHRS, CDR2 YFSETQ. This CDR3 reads CASSFDASTDTQYF. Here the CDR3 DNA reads TGCGCCAGCAGCTTTGACGCTAGCACAGATACGCAGTATTTT.

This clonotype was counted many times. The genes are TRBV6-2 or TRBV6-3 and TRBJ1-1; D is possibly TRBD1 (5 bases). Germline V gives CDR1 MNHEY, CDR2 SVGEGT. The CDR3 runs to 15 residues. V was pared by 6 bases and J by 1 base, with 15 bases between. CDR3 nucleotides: TGTGCCAGCAGCCGGGGTGAGGGGTGGAACACTGAAGCTTTCTTT. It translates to CASSRGEGWNTEAFF.

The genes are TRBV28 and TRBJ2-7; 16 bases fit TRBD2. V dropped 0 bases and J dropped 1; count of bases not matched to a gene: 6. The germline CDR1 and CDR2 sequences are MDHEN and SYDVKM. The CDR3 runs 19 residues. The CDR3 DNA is TGTGCCAGCAGTTTATGGGGGACTAGCGGGGGGGGAGCATCCTACGAGCAGTACTTC. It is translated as CASSLWGTSGGGASYEQYF. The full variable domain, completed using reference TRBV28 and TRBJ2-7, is DVKVTQSSRYLVKRTGEKVFLECVQDMDHENMFWYRQDPGLGLRLIYFSYDVKMKEKGDIPEGYSVSREKKERFSLILESASTNQTSMYLCASSLWGTSGGGASYEQYFGPGTRLTVT.

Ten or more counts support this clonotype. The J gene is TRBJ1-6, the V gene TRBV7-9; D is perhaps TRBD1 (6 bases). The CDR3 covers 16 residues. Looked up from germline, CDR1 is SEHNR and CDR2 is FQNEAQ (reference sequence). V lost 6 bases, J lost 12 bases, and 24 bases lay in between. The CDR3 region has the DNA TGTGCCAGCAGTCTGACAGGCAGGTGGGACCTACGACCCCTCCACTTT. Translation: CASSLTGRWDLRPLHF.

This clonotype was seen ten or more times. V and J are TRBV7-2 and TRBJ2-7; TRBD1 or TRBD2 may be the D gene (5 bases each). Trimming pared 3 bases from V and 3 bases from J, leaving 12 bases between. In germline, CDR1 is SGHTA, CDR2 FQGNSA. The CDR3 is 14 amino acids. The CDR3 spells CASSLGTEYYEQYF. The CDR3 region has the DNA TGTGCCAGCAGCTTGGGGACGGAATACTACGAGCAGTACTTC.

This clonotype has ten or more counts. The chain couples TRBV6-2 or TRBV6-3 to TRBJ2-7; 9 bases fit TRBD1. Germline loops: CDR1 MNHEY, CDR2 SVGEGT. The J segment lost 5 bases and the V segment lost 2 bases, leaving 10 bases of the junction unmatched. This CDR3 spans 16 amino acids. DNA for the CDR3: TGTGCCAGCAGTTACACCCCCGGGACAGGGTCGGACGAGCAGTACTTC. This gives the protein CASSYTPGTGSDEQYF.

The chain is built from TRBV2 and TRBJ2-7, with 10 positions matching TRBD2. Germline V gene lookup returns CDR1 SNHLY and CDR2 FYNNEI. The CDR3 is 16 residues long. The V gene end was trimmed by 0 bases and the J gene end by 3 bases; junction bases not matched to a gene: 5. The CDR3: CASSEARTSGFYEQYF. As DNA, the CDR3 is TGTGCCAGCAGTGAAGCAAGGACTAGCGGATTCTACGAGCAGTACTTC. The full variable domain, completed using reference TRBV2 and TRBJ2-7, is EPEVTQTPSHQVTQMGQEVILRCVPISNHLYFYWYRQILGQKVEFLVSFYNNEISEKSEIFDDQFSVERPDGSNFTLKIRSTKLEDSAMYFCASSEARTSGFYEQYFGPGTRLTVT.

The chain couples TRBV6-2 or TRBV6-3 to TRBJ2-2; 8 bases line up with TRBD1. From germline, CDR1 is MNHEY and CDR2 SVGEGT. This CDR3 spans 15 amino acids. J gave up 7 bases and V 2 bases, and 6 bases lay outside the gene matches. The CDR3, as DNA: TGTGCCAGCAGTTACAGGACAGGGATCCTCGGGGAGCTGTTTTTT. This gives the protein CASSYRTGILGELFF.

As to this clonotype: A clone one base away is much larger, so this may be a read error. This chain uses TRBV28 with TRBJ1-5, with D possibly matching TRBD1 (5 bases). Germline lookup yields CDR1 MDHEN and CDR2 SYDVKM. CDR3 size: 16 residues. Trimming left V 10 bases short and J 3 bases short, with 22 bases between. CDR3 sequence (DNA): TGTGCCAACAGCTCCCGGGTCCGGGGGGACAATCAGCCCCAGCATTTT. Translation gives CANSSRVRGDNQPQHF.

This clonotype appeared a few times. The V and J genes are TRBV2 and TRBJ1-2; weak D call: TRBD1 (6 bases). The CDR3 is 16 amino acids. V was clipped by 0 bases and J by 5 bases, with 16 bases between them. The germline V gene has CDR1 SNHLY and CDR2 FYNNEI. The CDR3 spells CASSEALRGSPYGYTF. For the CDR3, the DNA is TGTGCCAGCAGTGAAGCGCTTAGGGGGAGCCCATATGGCTACACCTTC.

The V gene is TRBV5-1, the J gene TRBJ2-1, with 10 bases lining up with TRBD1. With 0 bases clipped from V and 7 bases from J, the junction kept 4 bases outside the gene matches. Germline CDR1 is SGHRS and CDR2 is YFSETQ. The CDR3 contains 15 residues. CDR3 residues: CASSLGQGAGNEQFF. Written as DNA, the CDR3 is TGCGCCAGCAGCTTGGGACAGGGGGCAGGTAATGAGCAGTTCTTC. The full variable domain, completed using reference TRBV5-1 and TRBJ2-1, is KAGVTQTPRYLIKTRGQQVTLSCSPISGHRSVSWYQQTPGQGLQFLFEYFSETQRNKGNFPGRFSGRQFSNSRSEMNVSTLELGDSALYLCASSLGQGAGNEQFFGPGTRLTVL.

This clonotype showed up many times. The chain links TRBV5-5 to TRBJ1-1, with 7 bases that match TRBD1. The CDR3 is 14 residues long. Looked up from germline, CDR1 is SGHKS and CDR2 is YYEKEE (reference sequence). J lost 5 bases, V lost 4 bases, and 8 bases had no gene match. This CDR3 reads CASSPYRQGTEAFF. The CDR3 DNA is TGTGCCAGCAGCCCTTACAGACAGGGAACTGAAGCTTTCTTT.